The TCR beta chain described here comes from a study of cytomegalovirus exposure and HLA in healthy donors. Regarding the study as a whole: The Asian-associated ancestry cluster reportedly had fewer N-insertions than the 666-donor mean in a later analysis. It was confirmed in vitro that a few of the CMV-associated chains were specific for CMV antigens.

The ends lost 5 bases at V and 5 bases at J; junction bases unmatched: 14. Germline V gives CDR1 MNHEY, CDR2 SMNVEV (reference sequence). CDR3 length: 16 residues. Primers for the PCR totalled 60 Vbeta and 13 Jbeta. The repertoire was sequenced with immunoSEQ multiplex PCR; TCRdb's copy has only in-frame clones and lacks some. The sample lists over 150,000 clones; 77% were seen once. In regard to this clone: Its antigen is undetermined.

Sequenced material: PBMCs. The chain carries TRBV27 and TRBJ2-7, with 8 bases fitting TRBD2. The TCR comes from a woman aged 60-70 years in good health and CMV-seropositive. In DNA, the CDR3 is TGTGCCAGCAGTCCTCGCATCGCGGGGGGAATCGACGAGCAGTACTTC. Translating it yields CASSPRIAGGIDEQYF.